A selection of T cell receptor beta chains follows, all from one sample in a study of T cell responses to AZD1222 COVID-19 vaccine. Assay used: immunoSEQ multiplex PCR; TCRdb lists only in-frame clones, some missing. The data show about 150,000 clones, roughly 92% seen once. Sequenced here: peripheral blood, sampled 28 days after the second AZD1222 dose. These receptors were collected from an adult who received the AZD1222 COVID-19 vaccine. Both conserved end residues are part of each CDR3. The order of the fields is J gene, clone size, V gene, CDR3 length, D gene, CDR3 DNA, CDR3 protein. D genes are given only for firm matches. For some rows the clone size is stated as once, few or many, or as a class when expanded; others skip it.

j_call: TRBJ1-2; clone_size: .; v_call: TRBV10-3; cdr3_length: 16; d_call: TRBD1; cdr3_nt: TGTGCCATTCAAGGACAGGGGGCCCGAGCTAACTATGGCTACACCTTC; cdr3_aa: CAIQGQGARANYGYTF
j_call: TRBJ1-1; clone_size: .; v_call: TRBV14; cdr3_length: 14; d_call: .; cdr3_nt: TGTGCCAGCACCCCCAGGGTTTATCCCACTGAAGCTTTCTTT; cdr3_aa: CASTPRVYPTEAFF
j_call: TRBJ2-7; clone_size: .; v_call: TRBV9; cdr3_length: 14; d_call: .; cdr3_nt: TGTGCCAGCAGCGTAGCAAGTACAGACTACGAGCAGTACTTC; cdr3_aa: CASSVASTDYEQYF
j_call: TRBJ2-6; clone_size: .; v_call: TRBV2; cdr3_length: 17; d_call: .; cdr3_nt: TGTGCCAGCAGTGAAAATCCCGGACAGTCTGGGGCCAACGTCCTGACTTTC; cdr3_aa: CASSENPGQSGANVLTF
j_call: TRBJ1-2; clone_size: once; v_call: TRBV2; cdr3_length: 11; d_call: .; cdr3_nt: TGTGCCAGCAGACAGGGCTATGGCTACACCTTC; cdr3_aa: CASRQGYGYTF
j_call: TRBJ2-1; clone_size: .; v_call: TRBV25-1; cdr3_length: 15; d_call: TRBD1; cdr3_nt: TGTGCCAGCAGTGAATCGTGGACAGGGTACAGTGAGCAGTTCTTC; cdr3_aa: CASSESWTGYSEQFF
j_call: TRBJ1-4; clone_size: .; v_call: TRBV20-1; cdr3_length: 11; d_call: TRBD1; cdr3_nt: TGCAGTGCTCAGACAGGGTGGAAACTGTTTTTT; cdr3_aa: CSAQTGWKLFF
j_call: TRBJ2-7; clone_size: .; v_call: TRBV7-8; cdr3_length: 13; d_call: TRBD2; cdr3_nt: TGTGCCAGCAGCCAACATCTAGCGGTCGAGCAGTACTTC; cdr3_aa: CASSQHLAVEQYF
j_call: TRBJ2-7; clone_size: .; v_call: TRBV9; cdr3_length: 15; d_call: .; cdr3_nt: TGTGCCAGCAGCCCCCGGGGCGACCCCTCCTACGAGCAGTACTTC; cdr3_aa: CASSPRGDPSYEQYF
j_call: TRBJ1-4; clone_size: .; v_call: TRBV7-2; cdr3_length: 18; d_call: .; cdr3_nt: TGTGCCAGCCGACCGGGAGGCAGGGGTACGCAGGTCGGGGAAAAACTGTTTTTT; cdr3_aa: CASRPGGRGTQVGEKLFF
j_call: TRBJ2-2; clone_size: .; v_call: TRBV7-9; cdr3_length: 17; d_call: .; cdr3_nt: TGTGCCAGCAGCTTCGGCGTATCGGATTTCCGGGACAGGGAGCTGTTTTTT; cdr3_aa: CASSFGVSDFRDRELFF
j_call: TRBJ1-1; clone_size: .; v_call: TRBV10-3; cdr3_length: 13; d_call: .; cdr3_nt: TGTGCCATCAGTGAGGAGGCGAACACTGAAGCTTTCTTT; cdr3_aa: CAISEEANTEAFF
j_call: TRBJ2-2; clone_size: few; v_call: TRBV6-5; cdr3_length: 14; d_call: .; cdr3_nt: TGTGCCAGCAGTTACTCCCCCAGCACCGGGGAGCTGTTTTTT; cdr3_aa: CASSYSPSTGELFF
j_call: TRBJ2-1; clone_size: .; v_call: TRBV5-1; cdr3_length: 12; d_call: .; cdr3_nt: TGCGCCAGCAGCTTAGGGGGGAATGAGCAGTTCTTC; cdr3_aa: CASSLGGNEQFF
j_call: TRBJ1-1; clone_size: .; v_call: TRBV27; cdr3_length: 17; d_call: TRBD1; cdr3_nt: TGTGCCAGCAGATACAACGTGGACAGGTACAAAGACACTGAAGCTTTCTTT; cdr3_aa: CASRYNVDRYKDTEAFF
j_call: TRBJ1-2; clone_size: .; v_call: TRBV27; cdr3_length: 13; d_call: .; cdr3_nt: TGTGCCACCAAAGGGCAGGGGATGGATGGCTACACCTTC; cdr3_aa: CATKGQGMDGYTF
j_call: TRBJ2-7; clone_size: once; v_call: TRBV6-5; cdr3_length: 15; d_call: TRBD1; cdr3_nt: TGTGCCAGCAGTTCCCCGGGACAGGGGTACAACGAGCAGTACTTC; cdr3_aa: CASSSPGQGYNEQYF
j_call: TRBJ2-7; clone_size: .; v_call: TRBV28; cdr3_length: 15; d_call: .; cdr3_nt: TGTGCCAGCGGGTCCGTTTTAGGGTTCTCCTACGAGCAGTACTTC; cdr3_aa: CASGSVLGFSYEQYF
j_call: TRBJ1-2; clone_size: .; v_call: TRBV19; cdr3_length: 14; d_call: TRBD1; cdr3_nt: TGTGCCAGTAGTGAGACAGGGGGCAACTATGGCTACACCTTC; cdr3_aa: CASSETGGNYGYTF
j_call: TRBJ1-5; clone_size: once; v_call: TRBV28; cdr3_length: 15; d_call: TRBD1; cdr3_nt: TGTGCCAGCAAGCCGGGACAGGGGTACTATCAGCCCCAGCATTTT; cdr3_aa: CASKPGQGYYQPQHF
j_call: TRBJ1-1; clone_size: .; v_call: TRBV5-8; cdr3_length: 14; d_call: .; cdr3_nt: TGTGCCAGCAGCTTACATATGACGAACACTGAAGCTTTCTTT; cdr3_aa: CASSLHMTNTEAFF
j_call: TRBJ2-5; clone_size: once; v_call: TRBV19; cdr3_length: 15; d_call: TRBD1; cdr3_nt: TGTGCCAGTAGTATCCGGGACAGGGGTTGGGAGACCCAGTACTTC; cdr3_aa: CASSIRDRGWETQYF